This T cell receptor beta chain comes out of a study of T cell changes during pregnancy in multiple sclerosis. Produced via immunoSEQ multiplex PCR; TCRdb's table is partial and in-frame only. This sample has approximately 70,000 clones, with roughly 94% found just once. This clone occurred many times. The V segment lost 2 bases and the J segment 2 bases; nucleotides outside the gene matches: 6. The germline V gene has CDR1 SGHNT and CDR2 YYREEE (reference sequence). The CDR3 spans 17 residues. The clonotype comes from a female donor with multiple sclerosis, enrolled in a pregnancy study. Source: peripheral blood, taken after pregnancy. The V gene is TRBV5-4, the J gene TRBJ2-1; 11 bases align to TRBD2. The CDR3 reads CASSLLAGAATYNEQFF. As DNA, the CDR3 is TGTGCCAGCAGCTTACTAGCGGGAGCTGCGACCTACAATGAGCAGTTCTTC.